A single sample is the source of the 23 T cell receptor beta chains below, sequenced in a study of T-cell reconstitution after alpha-beta-depleted transplantation in children. The authors prepared the TCRbeta library with unique molecular identifiers. TCRdb reprocessed the PCR reads via MiXCR and lists one record per CDR3 protein. The sample contains fewer than 750,000 distinct CDR3 sequences, 20% to 25% of which appear only once. Here the sequenced sample was PBMCs, mostly from graft donor cells, taken 360 days after TCRalphabeta/CD19-depleted stem cell transplant. The receptor source for this set is a boy under three years old who had a stem cell transplant for acute myeloid leukemia, so the T cells may come from the graft donor.

This clonotype has a count of ten or more. V gene TRBV12-3 or TRBV12-4 combines with J gene TRBJ2-3, with TRBD2 matching 8 bases. J lost 5 bases, V lost 6 bases, and 1 base had no gene match. The CDR3 runs to 12 residues. The CDR3 nucleotides read TGTGCCAGCAGCGCGGGGGGAGATACGCAGTATTTT. It codes for CASSAGGDTQYF.

The sample holds a few counts of this clonotype. V and J are TRBV20-1 and TRBJ2-7, with D possibly TRBD2 on 6 matching bases. The CDR3 loop spans 12 amino acids. With 1 base removed from V and 6 bases from J, the gap between germline ends came to 10 bases. Germline CDR1 DFQATT, CDR2 SNEGSKA (reference sequence). CDR3 DNA: TGCAGTGCTAGAGCACTAGCAACCGAGCAGTACTTC. This gives the protein CSARALATEQYF.

The V and J genes are TRBV11-1 and TRBJ1-4; 8 bases match TRBD1. V trimming: 5 bases; J trimming: 0 bases; junction bases outside the gene matches: 5. Germline V gives CDR1 SGHAT, CDR2 FQDESV (reference sequence). This CDR3 is built from 16 residues. The CDR3, as DNA: TGTGCCAGCAGCACTAGGACAGGGACAACTAATGAAAAACTGTTTTTT. Its translation: CASSTRTGTTNEKLFF.

This clonotype was seen at least ten times. DNA of the CDR3: TGTGCCAGCAGTTCAGGTGACAGGGGGGATAATGAGCAGTTCTTC. Translation: CASSSGDRGDNEQFF. The genes are TRBV12-3 or TRBV12-4 and TRBJ2-1; 9 bases line up with TRBD1. J lost 7 bases, V lost 4 bases, and 8 bases had no gene match. CDR3 size: 15 residues.

This clonotype was counted at least ten times. V is TRBV7-2 and J is TRBJ2-5, with D possibly TRBD1 on 8 matching bases. V was clipped by 4 bases and J by 5 bases, with 23 bases between them. The CDR3 has 17 residues. The germline V gene encodes CDR1 SGHTA and CDR2 FQGNSA. CDR3 amino acids: CASSSRTGGASRETQYF. CDR3 nucleotide sequence: TGTGCCAGCAGCTCCCGCACAGGGGGGGCCTCACGTGAGACCCAGTACTTC.

About this clonotype itself: Being one base from a much bigger clone, this may be a read error. The genes are TRBV20-1 and TRBJ1-4; no definite D call. V lost 1 base and J lost 1, with 7 bases in between. Germline assignment: CDR1 DFQATT and CDR2 SNEGSKA (reference sequence). The CDR3 loop spans 14 amino acids. DNA for the CDR3: TGCAGTGCTAGAGGACGGGGAACTAATGAAAAACTGTTTTTT. Translated: CSARGRGTNEKLFF.

Only a few counts were recorded for this clonotype. This chain uses TRBV5-5 with TRBJ2-7; D might be TRBD1 (6 bases). CDR1 and CDR2 (germline): SGHKS, YYEKEE (reference sequence). The V end was cut by 0 bases, the J end by 4 bases, with 11 bases between. This CDR3 has 14 amino acids. Written as DNA, the CDR3 is TGTGCCAGCAGCTTGGGGACAGTTCAATACGAGCAGTACTTC. This sequence encodes CASSLGTVQYEQYF.

The chain has TRBV29-1 and TRBJ1-2, with D perhaps TRBD1 (5 bases). The germline V gene encodes CDR1 SQVTM and CDR2 ANQGSEA. The CDR3 consists of 13 residues. Trimming shortened V by 6 bases and J by 0 bases, and 11 bases separated the two germline ends. The CDR3 DNA follows: TGCAGCGTGAGGACAACCACTAACTATGGCTACACCTTC. Protein product: CSVRTTTNYGYTF.

The chain recombines TRBV7-2 with TRBJ2-7, with TRBD2 matching 12 bases. Germline V lookup: CDR1 SGHTA, CDR2 FQGNSA. Trimming cost V 1 base and J 2 bases; bases outside gene matches: 3. This CDR3 is 16 amino acids long. This CDR3 is CASSLGWTSGTYEQYF. DNA of the CDR3: TGTGCCAGCAGCTTAGGCTGGACTAGCGGGACCTACGAGCAGTACTTC.

This clonotype was picked up many times. This chain uses TRBV12-3 or TRBV12-4 with TRBJ2-7; TRBD1 aligns across 12 bases. V dropped 4 bases and J dropped 5; count of bases not matched to a gene: 3. The CDR3 contains 14 residues. The DNA of the CDR3 is TGTGCCAGCAGTTACGGGACAGGGGGCCACGAGCAGTACTTC. Its translation is CASSYGTGGHEQYF.

The V and J genes are TRBV28 and TRBJ2-1, with 13 bases matching TRBD2. The CDR3 covers 17 residues. The germline V gene encodes CDR1 MDHEN and CDR2 SYDVKM. After removal of 3 bases from V and 6 bases from J, the junction contained 8 bases not matched to a gene. In nucleotides, the CDR3 is TGTGCCAGCAGTTTCGGACTAGCGGGGGTGTCGGTCAATGAGCAGTTCTTC. It codes for CASSFGLAGVSVNEQFF.

This clonotype was counted between two and nine times. The V gene is TRBV12-3 or TRBV12-4, the J gene TRBJ2-1; 13 bases line up with TRBD2. CDR3 size: 15 residues. J lost 6 bases, V lost 4 bases, and 3 bases had no gene match. CDR3 in DNA: TGTGCCAGCAGTTGGGGACTAGCGGGGTCCAATGAGCAGTTCTTC. Translation gives CASSWGLAGSNEQFF.

The genes are TRBV27 and TRBJ2-3; tentative D call: TRBD1 (6 bases). The ends were cut back, 3 bases at V and 2 bases at J, with 12 bases in the middle. There are 15 residues in the CDR3. The germline V gene has CDR1 MNHEY and CDR2 SMNVEV (reference sequence). CDR3 amino acids: CASSFGTGPTDTQYF. The DNA for the CDR3 is TGTGCCAGCAGTTTTGGCACAGGGCCCACAGATACGCAGTATTTT.

This clonotype was found a few times. The gene calls are TRBV27 and TRBJ2-7; TRBD2 might be the D (6 bases). This CDR3 spans 14 amino acids. The germline CDR1 and CDR2 sequences are MNHEY and SMNVEV (reference sequence). The germline V and J ends were trimmed by 7 bases and 1 base, with 14 bases remaining between them. CDR3 sequence reads: CASNLRRGSYEQYF. CDR3 in DNA: TGTGCCAGCAACCTCAGGCGGGGTTCCTACGAGCAGTACTTC.

This clonotype was seen a handful of times. The chain carries TRBV3-1 and TRBJ2-1; 13 bases map to TRBD2. The V and J ends lost 5 bases and 0 bases, in that order; junction bases with no gene match: 7. The CDR3 is 18 residues long. The germline CDR1 and CDR2 sequences are LGHDT and YNNKEL (reference sequence). Written as DNA, the CDR3 is TGTGCCAGCAGCAAACTAGCGGGGGGGCAGAGCTCCTACAATGAGCAGTTCTTC. Translating gives CASSKLAGGQSSYNEQFF.

This clonotype was detected many times. V usage is TRBV6-5 and J usage is TRBJ2-1; 12 nucleotides line up with TRBD2. Germline lookup yields CDR1 MNHEY and CDR2 SVGAGI. The CDR3 length is 15 residues. The ends lost 2 bases at V and 8 bases at J; junction bases unmatched: 4. The CDR3 DNA reads TGTGCCAGCAGTTACCTAGCGGGGGGGCCTTATGAGCAGTTCTTC. This codes for CASSYLAGGPYEQFF.

The rearrangement uses TRBV20-1 and TRBJ2-7, with TRBD1 as a possible D gene (5 bases). CDR1 is DFQATT and CDR2 is SNEGSKA in the germline V gene (reference sequence). CDR3 length: 13 residues. Trimming took off 4 bases at V and 3 bases at J, with 13 bases between the two ends. Written as DNA, the CDR3 is TGCAGTGCTATTATCCAGGGAAGCTACGAGCAGTACGTC. Residues: CSAIIQGSYEQYV.

There are a few counts of this clonotype. The gene calls are TRBV10-3 and TRBJ2-1, with 11 bases fitting TRBD1. The J segment lost 4 bases and the V segment lost 3 bases, leaving 5 bases of the junction unmatched. The V gene's germline CDR1 is ENHRY and CDR2 SYGVKD. The length of the CDR3 is 16 residues. The CDR3 DNA is TGTGCCATCAGTGACCTCCGGGACAGGGGGTACAATGAGCAGTTCTTC. It translates to CAISDLRDRGYNEQFF.

This clonotype was counted at least ten times. The rearrangement uses TRBV24-1 and TRBJ1-1; 9 bases agree with TRBD1. V was pared by 4 bases and J by 6 bases, with 5 bases of the junction left unmatched. The germline CDR1 and CDR2 sequences are KGHDR and SFDVKD. The CDR3 runs to 14 residues. CDR3 sequence reads: CATSDPGQGSEAFF. The CDR3 nucleotides are TGTGCCACCAGTGACCCCGGACAGGGGTCTGAAGCTTTCTTT.

The V gene is TRBV20-1, the J gene TRBJ2-4; 7 nucleotides align to TRBD1. The germline CDR1 and CDR2 sequences are DFQATT and SNEGSKA (reference sequence). This CDR3 contains 13 residues. V shed 6 bases, J shed 0 bases, and the junction held 2 bases outside the gene matches. The CDR3 loop reads CSAGQLAKNIQYF. The CDR3 DNA reads as TGCAGTGCGGGACAGCTAGCCAAAAACATTCAGTACTTC.

The V call is TRBV4-3, the J call TRBJ2-1; possibly TRBD2 for D (7 bases). Germline V CDR1 and CDR2: LGHNA, YSLEER. V gave up 0 bases and J gave up 8 bases, with 14 bases separating them. The CDR3 is 15 residues long. The CDR3 DNA is TGCGCCAGCAGCCAAGATCACGGGGGGCGAGATGAGCAGTTCTTC. Translating gives CASSQDHGGRDEQFF.

This clonotype was seen a handful of times. The chain joins TRBV12-3 or TRBV12-4 to TRBJ1-1; no reliable D call. This CDR3 is 10 amino acids long. The V end lost 8 bases, the J end lost 5 bases, and 6 bases lay between the germline ends. The CDR3 spells CASSNTEAFF. In DNA form, the CDR3 reads TGTGCCAGCTCCAATACTGAAGCTTTCTTT.

This clonotype was recorded at least ten times. The rearrangement links TRBV7-3 to TRBJ2-1, with D maybe TRBD2 (7 bases). This CDR3 region has 15 residues. The V end lost 1 base, the J end lost 7 bases, and 14 bases lay between the germline ends. CDR1 and CDR2 from the germline V gene are SGHTA and FQGTGA. CDR3 DNA sequence: TGTGCCAGCAGCTTAAGTGGGGGGGCCTGGAATGAGCAGTTCTTC. Encoded protein: CASSLSGGAWNEQFF.